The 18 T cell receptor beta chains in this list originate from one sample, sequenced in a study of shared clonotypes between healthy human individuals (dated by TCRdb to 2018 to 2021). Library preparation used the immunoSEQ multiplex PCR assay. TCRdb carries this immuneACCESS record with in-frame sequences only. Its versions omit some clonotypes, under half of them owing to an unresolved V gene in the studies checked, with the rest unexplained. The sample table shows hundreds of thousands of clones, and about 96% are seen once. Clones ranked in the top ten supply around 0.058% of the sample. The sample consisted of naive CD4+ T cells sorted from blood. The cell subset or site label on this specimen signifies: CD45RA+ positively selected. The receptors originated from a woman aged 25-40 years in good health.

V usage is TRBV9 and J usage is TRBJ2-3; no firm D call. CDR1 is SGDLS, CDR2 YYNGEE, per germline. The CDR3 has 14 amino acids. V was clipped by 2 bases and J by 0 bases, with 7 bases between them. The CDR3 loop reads CASSVSGSTDTQYF. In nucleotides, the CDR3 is TGTGCCAGCAGCGTCTCCGGCAGCACAGATACGCAGTATTTT.

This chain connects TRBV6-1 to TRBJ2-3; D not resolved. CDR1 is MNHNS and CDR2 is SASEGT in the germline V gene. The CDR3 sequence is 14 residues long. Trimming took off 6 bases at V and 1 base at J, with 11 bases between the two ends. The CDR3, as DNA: TGTGCCAGCAGAAGGCCCACCGGCACAGATACGCAGTATTTT. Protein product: CASRRPTGTDTQYF.

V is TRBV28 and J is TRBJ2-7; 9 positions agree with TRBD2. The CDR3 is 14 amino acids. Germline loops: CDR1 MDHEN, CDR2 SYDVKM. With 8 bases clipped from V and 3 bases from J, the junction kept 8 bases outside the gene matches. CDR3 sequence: CASYQTSGHYEQYF. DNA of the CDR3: TGTGCCAGCTACCAGACTAGCGGACACTACGAGCAGTACTTC. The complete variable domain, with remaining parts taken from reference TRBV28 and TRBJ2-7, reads DVKVTQSSRYLVKRTGEKVFLECVQDMDHENMFWYRQDPGLGLRLIYFSYDVKMKEKGDIPEGYSVSREKKERFSLILESASTNQTSMYLCASYQTSGHYEQYFGPGTRLTVT.

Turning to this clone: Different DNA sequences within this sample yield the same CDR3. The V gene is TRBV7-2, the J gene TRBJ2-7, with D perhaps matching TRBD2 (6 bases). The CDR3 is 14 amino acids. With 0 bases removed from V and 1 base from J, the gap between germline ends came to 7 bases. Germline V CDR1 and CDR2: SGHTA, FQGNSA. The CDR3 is CASSLAGGSYEQYF. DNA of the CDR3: TGTGCCAGCAGCTTAGCGGGAGGTTCCTACGAGCAGTACTTC.

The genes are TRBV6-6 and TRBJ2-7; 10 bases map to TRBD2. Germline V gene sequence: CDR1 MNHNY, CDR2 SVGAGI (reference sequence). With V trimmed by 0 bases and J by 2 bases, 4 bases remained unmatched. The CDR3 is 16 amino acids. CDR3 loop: CASSYSRTSGAYEQYF. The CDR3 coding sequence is TGTGCCAGCAGTTACTCTAGGACTAGCGGAGCCTACGAGCAGTACTTC.

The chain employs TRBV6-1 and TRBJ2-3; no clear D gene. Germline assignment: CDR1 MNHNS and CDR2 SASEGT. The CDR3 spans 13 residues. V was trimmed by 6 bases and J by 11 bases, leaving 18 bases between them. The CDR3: CASRYTGPREQYF. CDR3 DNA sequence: TGTGCCAGCAGATACACCGGGCCCCGAGAGCAGTATTTT.

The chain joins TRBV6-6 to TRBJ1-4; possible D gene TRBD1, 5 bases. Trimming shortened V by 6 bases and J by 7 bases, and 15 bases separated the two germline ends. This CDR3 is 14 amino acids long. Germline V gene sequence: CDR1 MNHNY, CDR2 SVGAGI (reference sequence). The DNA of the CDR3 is TGTGCCAGCAGCATAGGGACCCAGGGTGAAAAACTGTTTTTT. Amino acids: CASSIGTQGEKLFF.

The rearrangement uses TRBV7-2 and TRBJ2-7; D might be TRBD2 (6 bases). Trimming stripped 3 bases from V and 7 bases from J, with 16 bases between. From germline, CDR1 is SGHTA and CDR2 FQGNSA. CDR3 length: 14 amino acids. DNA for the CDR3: TGTGCCAGCAGCTTGTGGGGGGACCGGGGGGAGCAGTACTTC. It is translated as CASSLWGDRGEQYF. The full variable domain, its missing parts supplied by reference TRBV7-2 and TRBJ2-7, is GAGVSQSPSNKVTEKGKDVELRCDPISGHTALYWYRQSLGQGLEFLIYFQGNSAPDKSGLPSDRFSAERTGGSVSTLTIQRTQQEDSAVYLCASSLWGDRGEQYFGPGTRLTVT.

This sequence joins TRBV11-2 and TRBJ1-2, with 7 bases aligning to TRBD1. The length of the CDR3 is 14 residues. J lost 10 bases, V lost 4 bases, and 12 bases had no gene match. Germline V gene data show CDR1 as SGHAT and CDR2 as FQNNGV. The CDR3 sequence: CASSSLYRGEDYTF. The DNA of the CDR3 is TGTGCCAGCAGCTCCTTGTACAGGGGCGAGGACTACACCTTC.

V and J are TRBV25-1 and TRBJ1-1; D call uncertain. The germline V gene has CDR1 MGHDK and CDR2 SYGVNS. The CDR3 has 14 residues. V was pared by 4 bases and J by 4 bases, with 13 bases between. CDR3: CASSARLVGTEAFF. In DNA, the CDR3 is TGTGCCAGCAGTGCACGGTTGGTTGGCACTGAAGCTTTCTTT.

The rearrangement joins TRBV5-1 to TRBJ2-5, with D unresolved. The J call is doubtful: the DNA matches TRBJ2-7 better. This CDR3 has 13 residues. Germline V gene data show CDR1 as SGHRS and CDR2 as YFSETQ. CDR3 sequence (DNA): TGCGCCAGCAGTTCAGGCGACTCCTACGAGCAGTACTTC. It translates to CASSSGDSYEQYF.

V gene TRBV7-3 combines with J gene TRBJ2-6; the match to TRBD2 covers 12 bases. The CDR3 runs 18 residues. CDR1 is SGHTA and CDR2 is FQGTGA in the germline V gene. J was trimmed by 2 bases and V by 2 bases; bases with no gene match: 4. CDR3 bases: TGTGCCAGCAGCTTACTAGCGGGAGGGCCCCCTGGGGCCAACGTCCTGACTTTC. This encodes CASSLLAGGPPGANVLTF.

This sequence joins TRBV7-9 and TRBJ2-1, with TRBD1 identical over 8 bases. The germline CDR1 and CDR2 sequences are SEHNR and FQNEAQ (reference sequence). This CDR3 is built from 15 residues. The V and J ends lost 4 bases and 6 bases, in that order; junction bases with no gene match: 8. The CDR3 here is CASSSSGTGSNEQFF. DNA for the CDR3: TGTGCCAGCAGCTCCTCCGGGACAGGTAGCAATGAGCAGTTCTTC.

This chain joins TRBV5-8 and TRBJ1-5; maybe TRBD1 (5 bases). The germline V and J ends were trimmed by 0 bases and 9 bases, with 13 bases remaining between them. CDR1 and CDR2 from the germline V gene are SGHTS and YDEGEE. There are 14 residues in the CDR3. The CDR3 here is CASSLEGGARPQHF. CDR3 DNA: TGTGCCAGCAGCTTGGAGGGCGGGGCTCGGCCCCAGCATTTT.

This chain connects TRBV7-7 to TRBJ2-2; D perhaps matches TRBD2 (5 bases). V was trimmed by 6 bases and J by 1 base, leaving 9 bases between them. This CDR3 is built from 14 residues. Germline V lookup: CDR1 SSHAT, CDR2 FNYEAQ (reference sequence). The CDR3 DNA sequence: TGTGCCAGCAGGCAGGCGGGGAACACCGGGGAGCTGTTTTTT. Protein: CASRQAGNTGELFF.

The CDR3 sequence: CASSISGQVYEQYF. The CDR3 DNA sequence: TGTGCCAGTAGTATATCAGGACAGGTATACGAGCAGTACTTC. The chain carries TRBV19 and TRBJ2-5, with TRBD1 identical over 7 bases. The assigned J gene may be wrong: the sequence end matches TRBJ2-7 better. This CDR3 comprises 14 residues. The V gene's germline CDR1 is LNHDA and CDR2 SQIVND (reference sequence).

CDR3 sequence reads: CASRAMGETQYF. CDR3 sequence (DNA): TGTGCCAGCAGAGCGATGGGGGAGACCCAGTACTTC. This chain links TRBV28 with TRBJ2-5; D is uncertain. The CDR3 consists of 12 residues. V was clipped by 6 bases and J by 5 bases, with 10 bases between them. CDR1 MDHEN and CDR2 SYDVKM come from the germline V gene.

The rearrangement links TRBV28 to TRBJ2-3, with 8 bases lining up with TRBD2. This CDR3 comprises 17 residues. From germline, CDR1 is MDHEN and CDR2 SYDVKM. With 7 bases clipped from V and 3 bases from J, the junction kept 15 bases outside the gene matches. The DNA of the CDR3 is TGTGCCAGCACCACGCCGGGCAGCGGGAGAATGACAGATACGCAGTATTTT. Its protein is CASTTPGSGRMTDTQYF.